Presented here are 10 T cell receptor beta chains from one specimen sequenced in a study of T cells in Graves' hyperthyroidism and ophthalmopathy. RNA transcripts provided the source from which TCR beta CDR3 regions were amplified. Initially, a first-round RT-PCR of the TCR CDR3 employed the HTBI primer set. TCRdb processed the multiplex PCR reads anew with MiXCR; each CDR3 protein has one entry. The sample has over 90,000 distinct CDR3 sequences; over 45% are singletons. The sample taken for sequencing was blood. These receptors all come from a man in his forties with Graves' hyperthyroidism.

This clonotype was found many times. The chain's CDR3 is CSARGRGGAHEQYF. CDR3 sequence (DNA): TGCAGTGCTAGAGGCCGAGGTGGGGCCCACGAGCAGTACTTC. The chain couples TRBV20-1 to TRBJ2-7, with D perhaps matching TRBD1 (5 bases). Trimming took off 1 base at V and 5 bases at J, with 15 bases between the two ends. Germline V gene data show CDR1 as DFQATT and CDR2 as SNEGSKA (reference sequence). This CDR3 contains 14 residues.

The J gene is TRBJ2-6, the V gene TRBV20-1; D is perhaps TRBD1 (6 bases). This CDR3 spans 13 amino acids. Looked up from germline, CDR1 is DFQATT and CDR2 is SNEGSKA (reference sequence). In nucleotides, the CDR3 is TGCAGCGCACAGGGATCCGGGGCCAACGTCCTGACTTTC. Protein sequence: CSAQGSGANVLTF.

Many counts were recorded for this clonotype. The V and J genes are TRBV9 and TRBJ2-1, with D uncertain. This CDR3 has 10 residues. Germline values: CDR1 SGDLS, CDR2 YYNGEE. Trimming took off 3 bases at V and 9 bases at J, with 4 bases between the two ends. As DNA, the CDR3 is TGTGCCAGCAGCGGGAGTGAGCAGTTCTTC. Amino acid sequence: CASSGSEQFF.

This clonotype appeared a few times. The chain employs TRBV20-1 and TRBJ2-7, with D possibly TRBD2 on 6 matching bases. The germline CDR1 and CDR2 sequences are DFQATT and SNEGSKA (reference sequence). CDR3 length equals 12 residues. The V end was cut by 3 bases, the J end by 6 bases, with 12 bases between. The CDR3, as DNA: TGCAGTGCTAGGGGGGTTAGCGGCGAGCAGTACTTC. Amino acids: CSARGVSGEQYF.

Remarks on this clonotype: The CDR3 does not close with the conserved phenylalanine or tryptophan, likely indicating a read error. V is TRBV30 and J is TRBJ2-5; weak D call: TRBD1 (6 bases). Germline lookup yields CDR1 GTSNPN and CDR2 SVGIG (reference sequence). The CDR3 spans 12 residues. The ends were cut back, 2 bases at V and 3 bases at J, with 7 bases in the middle. CDR3 amino acids: CAWSRQEETQYC. CDR3 nucleotides: TGTGCCTGGAGTAGACAGGAAGAGACCCAGTACTGC.

In this sample, this clonotype turned up many times. The V call is TRBV10-3, the J call TRBJ1-2; TRBD1 aligns across 8 bases. Germline CDR1 ENHRY, CDR2 SYGVKD. The CDR3 is made up of 14 amino acids. Losses at the gene ends were 8 bases for V and 4 bases for J; bases not matched to a gene: 9. The CDR3 DNA is TGTGCCATCGAATCAGGGGGCGGCGGCTATGGCTACACCTTC. Encoded protein: CAIESGGGGYGYTF.

This clonotype was recorded once. The chain uses TRBV9 and TRBJ1-6, with D uncertain. CDR1 SGDLS and CDR2 YYNGEE come from the germline V gene. Trimming took off 0 bases at V and 7 bases at J, with 5 bases between the two ends. The CDR3 is 13 residues long. As DNA, the CDR3 is TGTGCCAGCAGCGTAGCGGGGAATTCACCCCTCCACTTT. This codes for CASSVAGNSPLHF.

This clonotype was found many times. The V call is TRBV11-2, the J call TRBJ2-3, with 9 bases that match TRBD1. The CDR3 is made up of 15 amino acids. The germline V gene encodes CDR1 SGHAT and CDR2 FQNNGV. With V trimmed by 5 bases and J by 5 bases, 8 bases remained unmatched. The CDR3 DNA reads TGTGCCAGCAGCGGGGGACAGGGATTACGAGATACGCAGTATTTT. This gives the protein CASSGGQGLRDTQYF.

The CDR3 DNA is TGTGCCAGCAGCCTCCGGGACGGGGACAGGGTGCCTGGGGCCAACGTCCTGACTTTC. It yields the protein CASSLRDGDRVPGANVLTF. The chain has TRBV7-9 and TRBJ2-6; 9 nucleotides agree with TRBD1. The CDR3 spans 19 residues. The V gene end was trimmed by 5 bases and the J gene end by 2 bases; junction bases not matched to a gene: 13. Per the germline V gene, CDR1 is SEHNR and CDR2 is FQNEAQ (reference sequence).

This chain uses TRBV30 with TRBJ1-2, with D possibly matching TRBD1 (5 bases). Germline V CDR1 and CDR2: GTSNPN, SVGIG (reference sequence). The CDR3 loop spans 13 amino acids. The germline V and J ends were trimmed by 1 base and 5 bases, with 11 bases remaining between them. CDR3 in DNA: TGTGCCTGGAGTGCCACAGGAATATATGGCTACACCTTC. It specifies CAWSATGIYGYTF.